The clone carrying this TCR beta chain has only a few counts. Diagnoses rested on clinical symptoms, serum thyroxine and TRAb, thyroid ultrasound and orbital computed tomography. It was RNA transcripts that yielded the amplified TCR beta CDR3 regions. HTBI primers drove first-round RT-PCR of the TCR CDR3. One entry per CDR3 protein, called by TCRdb with MiXCR from the multiplex PCR reads. The profile shows 400,000 to 600,000 distinct CDR3 sequences, about 16% of them singletons. This specimen comes from a study of T cells in Graves' hyperthyroidism and ophthalmopathy. V shed 7 bases and J shed 15 bases, with 13 bases lying between them. Germline-derived CDR1 and CDR2 are SQVTM and ANQGSEA. The CDR3 has 9 residues.

J is TRBJ2-1 and V is TRBV29-1, with D possibly TRBD1 on 6 matching bases. This receptor was obtained from a woman in her twenties or thirties with Graves' ophthalmopathy. Specimen: blood. The CDR3 protein is CSASGVGFF. CDR3 in DNA: TGCAGCGCTTCAGGGGTGGGGTTCTTC.